This TCR beta chain was retrieved from a study of cytomegalovirus exposure and HLA in healthy donors. Background on the study: When roughly 420 donors were genotyped, about 81% of them were found to fall in the Caucasian-associated ancestry cluster.

PCR used 60 Vbeta primers and 13 Jbeta primers. Profiled with immunoSEQ multiplex PCR; TCRdb holds only in-frame clones, not every one. Of roughly 67,000 clones listed, around four fifths are singletons. Germline CDR1 MDHEN, CDR2 SYDVKM. J gave up 3 bases and V 7 bases, and 8 bases lay outside the gene matches. This CDR3 comprises 18 residues. This receptor was identified in a middle-aged man in good health and CMV-seronegative. Material for sequencing was PBMCs. The chain uses TRBV28 and TRBJ2-6; TRBD2 matches at 14 bases. The CDR3 loop is CASTPLGLAGVGANVLTF. The CDR3 coding sequence is TGTGCCAGCACGCCACTGGGACTAGCGGGGGTTGGGGCCAACGTCCTGACTTTC.